This TCR beta chain came from a study of blood T cell repertoires in COVID-19. Background on the study: The United States, Italy and Spain supplied acute and convalescent COVID-19 samples.

Germline V gives CDR1 LGHNT, CDR2 FRNRAP. V lost 4 bases, J lost 1 base, and 3 bases stayed unmatched. CDR3 length: 14 amino acids. Sequenced by immunoSEQ multiplex PCR; TCRdb stores in-frame clones only, minus some. The table shows about 100,000 clones, with about 85% occurring only once. The sequenced sample was peripheral blood. The clonotype was recovered from a woman between 65 and 79 years old with active or convalescent COVID-19. V usage is TRBV12-5 and J usage is TRBJ2-5; 7 bases are shared with TRBD1. The chain's CDR3 is CASGSSGGQETQYF. In DNA, the CDR3 is TGTGCTAGTGGTTCCTCAGGGGGCCAAGAGACCCAGTACTTC.